This T cell receptor beta chain was retrieved from a study of molecular identifiers for immune sequencing clone quantification (dated by TCRdb to 2016 to 2019). Concerning the study at large: In a replicate experiment, RNA from roughly 20,000 or 100,000 naive CD8 T cells was split into five aliquots, four of which were sequenced. This methods study benchmarked molecular-identifier clustering-based TCR repertoire sequencing (MIDCIRS) and TCR RNA copy counting, using CD8 T cells to do so. The paper as a whole reports these results and caveats: Even against a background of around 950,000 naive CD8 T cells, spiked-in Jurkat TCR RNA amounting to a single cell's worth was reported to be detectable. Without barcode sub-clustering, chimeric consensus sequences inflated TCR diversity; chimeras reached as high as 47%. In CMV-specific effector cells, clones with more than 20 RNA copies contained over 97% of molecules, whereas in naive cells such clones contained under 1% of molecules. Roughly 2.8 recovered TCR RNA copies per cell were obtained by modeling, versus around 10 by digital PCR, implying a capture efficiency of roughly 32%. The naive libraries included spiked-in Jurkat TCR RNA (roughly nine copies' worth), and this RNA is not part of the donor repertoire. The sizes of highly expanded clones could end up underestimated when identical TCR molecules share a barcode.

Libraries were prepared through PCR. The instrument was an Illumina HiSeq 4000. Bulk TCR libraries were generated as previously described, with the TCR primers listed in Table S5 used. Purification of total RNA was performed with the Qiagen AllPrep DNA/RNA kit. Before analysis, reads from multiple sequencing runs of the same library were pooled. As for how the authors treated the data: Only reads with exact TCR constant sequence were kept, trimmed to 150 nt, and grouped by their 12-nt molecular barcodes. Reads in each barcode group were sub-clustered using a 15% Levenshtein threshold, and a quality-weighted consensus sequence was built for each RNA molecule. Non-functional sequences were excluded, and lower-count sequences lying one edit away from another sequence were also excluded. Based on fitting two negative binomial distributions, any barcode sub-cluster with under 20% of the maximum read count was discarded. TCRdb applied fastp at Q25 and MiXCR to the public reads, then kept only in-frame beta chains. One record per CDR3 amino acid sequence lists the most common genes and DNA. TCRdb assigned the V and J calls; the authors' analysis was not used. This sample lists about 640,000 distinct CDR3 sequences; 20% were detected once. Roughly 0.83% of the sample is in the top ten clones.

Naive CD8 T cell libraries were made from roughly 20,000 to 1,000,000 sorted cells using 10%, 30% or 50% of purified RNA. On a BD FACSAria II, naive CD8 T cells were FACS-sorted as CD8+CD4-CCR7+CD45RA+ and collected into RLT Plus buffer. To test detection sensitivity, Jurkat RNA equal to around 11 TCR copies was added to samples of about 18,000-1,100,000 naive CD8 T cells. CD8 T cells were enriched with RosetteSep CD8+ T Cell Enrichment Cocktail and Ficoll-Paque, followed by ACK red cell lysis. As to this clonotype: Its antigen specificity is not known. No quality values exist for individual bases; no much larger clone is one base distant.

V is trimmed back by 0 bases and J by 1 base, and the junction contains 5 bases that no gene match accounts for. CDR1 and CDR2 were assigned from the germline V gene (reference sequence) as DFQATT and SNEGSKA. The CDR3 contains 16 residues, cysteine and phenylalanine counted. CDR3 DNA only is kept here, 48 bases in frame from base 1. Material for sequencing was naive CD8+ T cells from blood, with Jurkat cell RNA spiked in. The intended sense of this specimen's cell subset or site label: FACS-sorted CD8+CD4-CCR7+CD45RA+ naive T cells. This clonotype was obtained from a human donor in good health. Some libraries in this study had Jurkat cell RNA spiked in. The rearrangement combines TRBV20-1 with TRBJ1-1; 10 bases in the junction line up with TRBD1. The CDR3 here reads CSARDHDRGRNTEAFF. The DNA reads as follows: TGCAGTGCTAGAGATCACGACAGGGGGCGGAACACTGAAGCTTTCTTT.